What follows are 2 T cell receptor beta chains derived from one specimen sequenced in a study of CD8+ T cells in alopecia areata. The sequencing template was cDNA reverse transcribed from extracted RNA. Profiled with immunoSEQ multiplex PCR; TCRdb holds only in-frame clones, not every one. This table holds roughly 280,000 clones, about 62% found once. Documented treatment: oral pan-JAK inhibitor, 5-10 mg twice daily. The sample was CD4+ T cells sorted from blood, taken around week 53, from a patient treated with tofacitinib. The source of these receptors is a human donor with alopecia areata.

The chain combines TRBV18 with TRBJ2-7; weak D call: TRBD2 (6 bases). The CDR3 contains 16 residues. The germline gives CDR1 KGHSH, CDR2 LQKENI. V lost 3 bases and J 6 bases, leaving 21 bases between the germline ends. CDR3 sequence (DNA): TGTGCCAGCTCACCCAGCCCCCGCGGGGCTTCGGGCGAGCAGTACTTC. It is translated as CASSPSPRGASGEQYF.

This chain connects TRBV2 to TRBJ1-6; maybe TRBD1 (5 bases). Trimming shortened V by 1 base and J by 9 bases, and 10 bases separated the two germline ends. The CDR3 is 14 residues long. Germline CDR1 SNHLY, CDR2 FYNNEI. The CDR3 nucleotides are TGTGCCAGCAGTGAAGAGGGGTCCGGTTCACCCCTCCACTTT. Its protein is CASSEEGSGSPLHF.